This TCR beta chain was recovered during a study of monozygotic twins with inflammatory bowel disease. Turning to this clonotype: Antigen specificity is unknown.

Every donor provided one blood sample measuring approximately 2.5 ml. This CDR3 is 13 amino acids long. Germline V lookup: CDR1 SGHRS, CDR2 YFSETQ. Study-level findings and limits: Patients received differing immunosuppressive treatments, which may have added variability to their repertoires.

Making cDNA involved eight separate reactions per sample. Two nested PCRs, run for roughly 17 and 9 cycles, were applied to TCRalpha and TCRbeta cDNA. Using the 5' RACE reads, TCRdb records one entry per CDR3 protein without DNA. Recorded for this sample: tens of thousands of distinct CDR3 sequences. The chain uses TRBV5-1 and TRBJ1-1. The clonotype comes from a human donor with ulcerative colitis or Crohn's disease, or a healthy co-twin of an affected twin (not recorded which). The sample taken for sequencing was blood. CDR3 sequence: CASSLLPNTKAFF.